This T cell receptor (beta chain) was sequenced in a study of blood T cells in healthy people across ages. Study background: Template switching picked up about one barcoded beta molecule for each two T cells.

Study-level points and caveats: Long-lived donors carried more naive CD4+ cells and greater diversity than aged donors.

Sample-barcoded 5' priming and a J-beta primer mix drove a second PCR of about 7 to 12 cycles. TCRdb re-analysed the 5' RACE reads in MiXCR, keeping a single row per CDR3 protein. This repertoire shows roughly 1,500,000 distinct CDR3 sequences, roughly 40% found once; its top ten account for approximately 7.9%. Comments on this clonotype: What it recognizes is unknown.

The CDR3 has 17 residues. V lost 6 bases to trimming and J lost 10 bases; unmatched junction nucleotides: 13. CDR1 is SNHLY, CDR2 FYNNEI, per germline. Each donor was a healthy Caucasian individual from Russia, aged about 6 to 90. Every sample gave at least 6 micrograms of total RNA when it was extracted. This TCR was recovered from a woman younger than 35 in good health. This chain connects TRBV2 to TRBJ2-1; 15 bases match TRBD2. Sequenced input: blood. Here the CDR3 reads CASSSGTSGRLLSEQFF. The CDR3 DNA reads TGTGCCAGCAGCTCCGGGACTAGCGGGAGGCTCCTCTCCGAGCAGTTCTTC.